Shown below are 9 T cell receptor beta chains from a single sample sequenced in a study of CD8 T cells in ankylosing spondylitis. MiXCR, applied by TCRdb to the 5' RACE reads, yields one record per CDR3 protein. Altogether roughly 170,000 distinct CDR3 sequences are present, around a tenth being singletons, with the ten largest covering over 13%. What was sequenced was blood, either unsorted or a sorted T cell fraction (not recorded which). Receptor source: a female donor with ankylosing spondylitis or in good health (not recorded which).

This clonotype was counted many times. The CDR3 here is CASSQDWRQGAEKLFF. The CDR3 DNA is TGCGCCAGCAGCCAAGATTGGAGACAGGGGGCGGAAAAACTGTTTTTT. This sequence joins TRBV4-3 and TRBJ1-4; 10 positions agree with TRBD1. J was trimmed by 8 bases and V by 0 bases; bases with no gene match: 6. This CDR3 has 16 amino acids. Looked up from germline, CDR1 is LGHNA and CDR2 is YSLEER.

This chain uses TRBV9 with TRBJ2-7; possibly TRBD2 for D (6 bases). Germline V CDR1 and CDR2: SGDLS, YYNGEE. V dropped 4 bases and J dropped 5 bases, with 13 bases sitting between them. The CDR3 spans 13 residues. The CDR3 is CASSLGLLDEQYF. Here the CDR3 DNA reads TGTGCCAGCAGCCTGGGACTTCTGGACGAGCAGTACTTC.

The V call is TRBV4-1, the J call TRBJ2-1; a weak D match, TRBD1 (5 bases). Germline CDR1 is MGHRA and CDR2 is YSYEKL. The CDR3 consists of 15 residues. The V gene lost 4 bases and the J gene lost 6 bases, with 16 bases spanning the gap. This CDR3 reads CASSPGWVPLNEQFF. The CDR3 DNA is TGCGCCAGCAGCCCAGGGTGGGTTCCTCTCAATGAGCAGTTCTTC.

The chain couples TRBV4-3 to TRBJ1-5; 7 bases map to TRBD1. J was trimmed by 4 bases and V by 2 bases; bases with no gene match: 5. Germline CDR1 and CDR2: LGHNA and YSLEER. CDR3 size: 15 residues. DNA for the CDR3: TGCGCCAGCAGCCAATACAGGGGAGCTAATCAGCCCCAGCATTTT. Its translation is CASSQYRGANQPQHF.

The chain uses TRBV14 and TRBJ2-1; TRBD2 matches 7 bases. The CDR3 is 16 amino acids. After removal of 2 bases from V and 2 bases from J, the junction contained 6 bases not matched to a gene. Germline loops: CDR1 SGHDN, CDR2 FVKESK. CDR3 region: CASSQRGRVPYNEQFF. The CDR3, as DNA: TGTGCCAGCAGCCAACGAGGGAGGGTACCCTACAATGAGCAGTTCTTC.

This clonotype was detected only a few times. V gene TRBV28 combines with J gene TRBJ2-2, with 11 positions matching TRBD2. Losses at the gene ends were 2 bases for V and 5 bases for J; bases not matched to a gene: 7. The CDR3 contains 17 residues. Germline V gene lookup returns CDR1 MDHEN and CDR2 SYDVKM. CDR3 in amino acids: CASSLRLAGGGTGELFF. CDR3 DNA: TGTGCCAGCAGTTTAAGGCTAGCGGGAGGTGGTACCGGGGAGCTGTTTTTT.

This clonotype has more than one count but fewer than ten. The V call is TRBV7-9, the J call TRBJ2-1; 13 nucleotides line up with TRBD2. The germline V gene encodes CDR1 SEHNR and CDR2 FQNEAQ (reference sequence). The trim removed 2 bases at V and 9 bases at J, leaving 4 bases unmatched. The CDR3 length is 15 residues. The CDR3 is CASSLTSGRAGEQFF. The CDR3, as DNA: TGTGCCAGCAGCTTAACTAGCGGGAGGGCAGGTGAGCAGTTCTTC.

This clonotype was detected only a few times. V usage is TRBV5-6 and J usage is TRBJ1-2; a possible D gene is TRBD1 (5 bases). V was shortened by 6 bases and J by 4 bases, with 19 bases between the two germline ends. The length of the CDR3 is 15 residues. Germline CDR1 and CDR2: SGHDT and YYEEEE. For the CDR3, the DNA is TGTGCCAGCACCACTATGGGGACCGACCTCTATGGCTACACCTTC. It yields the protein CASTTMGTDLYGYTF.

The J gene is TRBJ2-7, the V gene TRBV9; TRBD1 is a possible D gene (6 bases). V was clipped by 0 bases and J by 1 base, with 14 bases between them. Germline V CDR1 and CDR2: SGDLS, YYNGEE. This CDR3 is built from 16 residues. In DNA, the CDR3 is TGTGCCAGCAGCGTAGAGGGGGACGCCGCGTCCTACGAGCAGTACTTC. This codes for CASSVEGDAASYEQYF.